These 14 T cell receptor beta chains came from one sample sequenced in a study of cytomegalovirus exposure and HLA in healthy donors. PCR involved 60 Vbeta and 13 Jbeta primers. Measured with immunoSEQ multiplex PCR; TCRdb has only the in-frame clones, and not every one. The sample has approximately 130,000 clones, approximately 80% seen once. The source material was PBMCs. These receptors were obtained from a woman in her thirties or forties in good health and CMV-seropositive.

The rearrangement links TRBV27 to TRBJ2-5; D perhaps matches TRBD2 (6 bases). Germline V gene sequence: CDR1 MNHEY, CDR2 SMNVEV (reference sequence). This CDR3 spans 15 amino acids. V lost 0 bases, J lost 2 bases, and 10 bases lay in between. DNA for the CDR3: TGTGCCAGCAGTTTATCGCGCCTAGCGCAAGAGACCCAGTACTTC. This translates into CASSLSRLAQETQYF.

The V and J genes are TRBV18 and TRBJ1-1; tentative D call: TRBD1 (5 bases). The CDR3 has 15 residues. The V end lost 3 bases, the J end lost 0 bases, and 11 bases lay between the germline ends. Per the germline V gene, CDR1 is KGHSH and CDR2 is LQKENI. Written as DNA, the CDR3 is TGTGCCAGCTCACCCAGAGACAGATTGAACACTGAAGCTTTCTTT. It specifies CASSPRDRLNTEAFF.

V gene TRBV7-2 combines with J gene TRBJ1-1, with D possibly TRBD1 on 6 matching bases. Germline V gives CDR1 SGHTA, CDR2 FQGNSA. The CDR3 spans 13 residues. With 6 bases removed from V and 4 bases from J, the gap between germline ends came to 12 bases. Written as DNA, the CDR3 is TGTGCCAGCAGGCAAGGGGGTAGCACTGAAGCTTTCTTT. Protein product: CASRQGGSTEAFF.

This clone is a singleton in its sample. This chain joins TRBV27 and TRBJ2-1; TRBD2 matches at 11 bases. Trimming cost V 4 bases and J 5 bases; bases outside gene matches: 4. Per germline, CDR1 MNHEY and CDR2 SMNVEV (reference sequence). The CDR3 runs 15 residues. CDR3 in DNA: TGTGCCAGCAGTTCACTAGCGGGAGCCCACAATGAGCAGTTCTTC. It is translated as CASSSLAGAHNEQFF.

The sample holds a few counts of this clone. One end of the junction is discordant with germline, which a read error may explain. The V and J genes are TRBV7-7 and TRBJ2-1; 7 positions agree with TRBD2. Germline V gene lookup returns CDR1 SSHAT and CDR2 FNYEAQ (reference sequence). CDR3 length equals 14 residues. The CDR3 DNA is TGTGCTAGCAGCTTAGAGCGGGAAAACAATGAGCAGTTCTTC. Protein product: CASSLERENNEQFF.

This clone has just a few counts. This chain uses TRBV27 with TRBJ1-2; 8 nucleotides align to TRBD1. The trim removed 2 bases at V and 4 bases at J, leaving 3 bases unmatched. The germline CDR1 and CDR2 sequences are MNHEY and SMNVEV (reference sequence). The CDR3 contains 14 residues. CDR3: CASSLRQGSYGYTF. In DNA form, the CDR3 reads TGTGCCAGCAGTTTAAGACAGGGGTCCTATGGCTACACCTTC.

The rearrangement uses TRBV6-1 and TRBJ2-7; TRBD1 matches 7 bases. Germline trimming cut 5 bases from V and 2 bases from J; bases unmatched to any gene: 3. CDR3 size: 13 residues. Germline V CDR1 and CDR2: MNHNS, SASEGT. CDR3 coding DNA: TGTGCCAGCAGTTTAGGGACAGCCTACGAGCAGTACTTC. This codes for CASSLGTAYEQYF.

This chain connects TRBV5-5 to TRBJ2-7; 10 bases match TRBD2. Per the germline V gene, CDR1 is SGHKS and CDR2 is YYEKEE (reference sequence). The V and J ends lost 0 bases and 4 bases, in that order; junction bases with no gene match: 7. The CDR3 length is 16 residues. As DNA, the CDR3 is TGTGCCAGCAGCTTGGGGCTAGCGGGAGCGGTTTACGAGCAGTACTTC. This sequence encodes CASSLGLAGAVYEQYF.

Only a few counts were recorded for this clone. This chain joins TRBV7-9 and TRBJ1-1; maybe TRBD1 (5 bases). V lost 2 bases, J lost 0 bases, and 7 bases lay in between. Germline lookup yields CDR1 SEHNR and CDR2 FQNEAQ (reference sequence). The CDR3 totals 14 residues. CDR3 region: CASSLRGVNTEAFF. CDR3 DNA: TGTGCCAGCAGCTTACGGGGGGTGAACACTGAAGCTTTCTTT.

This clone was observed once. V gene TRBV27 combines with J gene TRBJ2-1; unclear D gene. CDR1 and CDR2 from the germline V gene are MNHEY and SMNVEV (reference sequence). The CDR3 contains 12 residues. Trimming left V 4 bases short and J 7 bases short, with 8 bases between. CDR3 sequence: CASSWIGNEQFF. The CDR3 DNA is TGTGCCAGCAGTTGGATCGGGAATGAGCAGTTCTTC.

The chain is built from TRBV7-2 and TRBJ2-5, with 15 bases fitting TRBD2. The end of the DNA fits TRBJ2-7 better, so the J call may be wrong. The CDR3 sequence is 18 residues long. CDR1 is SGHTA, CDR2 FQGNSA, per germline. Written as DNA, the CDR3 is TGTGCCAGCAGCTTCCCAGGACTAGCGGGAGGGGCTACCTACGAGCAGTACTTC. Its protein product is CASSFPGLAGGATYEQYF.

The gene calls are TRBV28 and TRBJ1-3; D ambiguous. This CDR3 has 14 residues. Germline CDR1 is MDHEN and CDR2 is SYDVKM. V lost 3 bases and J 2 bases, leaving 8 bases between the germline ends. The CDR3 spells CASSFDTAGNTIYF. CDR3 nucleotide sequence: TGTGCCAGCAGTTTTGACACAGCTGGAAACACCATATATTTT.

The chain joins TRBV5-4 to TRBJ2-7, with TRBD2 matching 10 bases. Looked up from germline, CDR1 is SGHNT and CDR2 is YYREEE (reference sequence). The CDR3 spans 16 residues. After removal of 0 bases from V and 7 bases from J, the junction contained 10 bases not matched to a gene. The DNA for the CDR3 is TGTGCCAGCAGCTTGGCCGTTCTAGCGGGAGTAGGGGAGCAGTACTTC. It yields the protein CASSLAVLAGVGEQYF.

The chain employs TRBV13 and TRBJ2-7, with D perhaps TRBD1 (6 bases). CDR3 length equals 15 residues. CDR1 is PRHDT, CDR2 FYEKMQ, per germline (reference sequence). Between the trimmed V and J ends, which lost 5 bases and 0 bases, there was a span of 14 bases. The CDR3 reads CASSPPGRGSYEQYF. DNA of the CDR3: TGTGCCAGCAGCCCCCCAGGCAGGGGCTCCTACGAGCAGTACTTC.